This TCR beta chain is drawn from a study of blood T cell repertoires in COVID-19. Clones were read by immunoSEQ multiplex PCR, and TCRdb kept only the in-frame ones, dropping some. The repertoire holds roughly 58,000 clones, roughly 76% seen once, with roughly 23% in the top ten. V lost 3 bases to trimming and J lost 0 bases, with 16 bases between them. CDR1 MNHNS and CDR2 SASEGT come from the germline V gene. The CDR3 sequence is 17 residues long. This TCR derives from a man between 45 and 60 years old with active or convalescent COVID-19. The J gene is TRBJ2-3, the V gene TRBV6-1, with D hard to call. Sample: peripheral blood. The CDR3 region is CASSERPPSYSTDTQYF. In nucleotides, the CDR3 is TGTGCCAGCAGTGAGCGGCCGCCGTCCTATAGCACAGATACGCAGTATTTT.